A selection of T cell receptor beta chains follows, all from one sample in a study of blood T cell repertoires in COVID-19. Only in-frame clones appear in the TCRdb table, and some are missing; sequencing was by immunoSEQ multiplex PCR. This table holds hundreds of thousands of clones, around 91% found once. Sequenced material: PBMCs or T cells enriched from blood (not recorded which). Receptor source: a man aged 25 to 40 who had recovered from COVID-19. Each CDR3 is given with its conserved first and last residue. D genes are given only for firm matches. Expanded clones are given a class, and other clones once, few, many or no size at all.

d_gene	v_gene	j_gene	abundance	CDR3nt	CDR3aa
TRBD1	TRBV24-1	TRBJ2-5	once	TGTGCCACCAGCCTGACCACAGGGGGCGCGGGAGAGACCCAGTACTTC	CATSLTTGGAGETQYF
NA	TRBV5-6	TRBJ2-1	few	TGTGCCAGCAGCTTGGCGGTAGTAGCGGCCTACAATGAGCAGTTCTTC	CASSLAVVAAYNEQFF
NA	TRBV11-2	TRBJ2-5	NA	TGTGCCAGCAGCCTTGGGGCAGGGCAAGAGACCCAGTACTTC	CASSLGAGQETQYF
TRBD2	TRBV11-3	TRBJ2-1	NA	TGTGCCAGCAGCTTATCGAGACTAGCGGGCTACAATGAGCAGTTCTTC	CASSLSRLAGYNEQFF
NA	TRBV2	TRBJ1-5	NA	TGTGCCAGCAGGCAGGGACTCGGCAATCAGCCCCAGCATTTT	CASRQGLGNQPQHF
TRBD1	TRBV5-1	TRBJ1-5	NA	TGCGCCAGCAGCTTACAGGGGTTGGATCAGCCCCAGCATTTT	CASSLQGLDQPQHF
NA	TRBV27	TRBJ1-1	NA	TGTGCCAGCAGCCTGACAGTGAACACTGAAGCTTTCTTT	CASSLTVNTEAFF
TRBD2	TRBV15	TRBJ2-7	NA	TGTGCCACCAGCCAGACTAGCGGGAGTGAAGAGCAGTACTTC	CATSQTSGSEEQYF
TRBD2	TRBV7-8	TRBJ2-1	NA	TGTGCCAGCAGCCCCTCCCGGGGACTAGCGGGAGTGGAGTGGAGGTACAATGAGCAGTTCTTC	CASSPSRGLAGVEWRYNEQFF
NA	TRBV3-1/TRBV3-2	TRBJ1-3	NA	TGTGCCAGCAGCCAAGACGGAGGCTCTGGAAACACCATATATTTT	CASSQDGGSGNTIYF
TRBD2	TRBV9	TRBJ2-5	NA	TGTGCCAGCAGCGAAACGGGACTAGCGGATCAAGAGACCCAGTACTTC	CASSETGLADQETQYF
TRBD2	TRBV3-1/TRBV3-2	TRBJ2-1	NA	TGTGCCAGCGGGGCCTACGCGCGGGAGAATGAGCAGTTCTTC	CASGAYARENEQFF
NA	TRBV5-1	TRBJ2-5	NA	TGCGCCAGCAGCTTTGCTTTAGTGCCAACGGGAGAGACCCAGTACTTC	CASSFALVPTGETQYF
NA	TRBV7-6	TRBJ1-1	NA	TGTGCCAGCAGCTTAGGGGCCGGGGTTCGGGACACTGAAGCTTTCTTT	CASSLGAGVRDTEAFF
NA	TRBV7-2	TRBJ2-3	NA	TGTGCCAGCAGCTTAGCGCGGCGGAGCACAGATACGCAGTATTTT	CASSLARRSTDTQYF
NA	TRBV7-9	TRBJ1-6	NA	TGTGCCAGCAGCTCCTCGGGGGGGCATTCACCCCTCCACTTT	CASSSSGGHSPLHF
NA	TRBV3-1/TRBV3-2	TRBJ1-2	NA	TGTGCCAGCAGCCAAAGCTCAGGCTTCTATGGCTACACCTTC	CASSQSSGFYGYTF
NA	TRBV28	TRBJ1-2	NA	TGTGCCAGCAGTTTCTGGAGGAGAGATGGCTACACCTTC	CASSFWRRDGYTF
TRBD2	TRBV6-2/TRBV6-3	TRBJ2-7	NA	TGTGCCAGCAGTTATTCTCGTCCTCGGACTAGCAGCTCCTACGAGCAGTACTTC	CASSYSRPRTSSSYEQYF
NA	TRBV24-1	TRBJ2-5	NA	TGTGCCACCAGTGATTTGCAAAGCTCCCCGGAGACCCAGTACTTC	CATSDLQSSPETQYF
TRBD1	TRBV5-1	TRBJ1-1	NA	TGCGCCAGCAAAGGGACAGGGGGAGAAGCTTTCTTT	CASKGTGGEAFF
NA	TRBV12-3/TRBV12-4	TRBJ1-5	NA	TGTGCCAGCGGTGAGTTTAGCAATCAGCCCCAGCATTTT	CASGEFSNQPQHF